In its sample, the clone carrying this T cell receptor (beta chain) was seen a few times. The use of genomic DNA as template underpinned the TCR beta VDJ and CDR3 profiling. TCRdb re-called the reads with MiXCR, one entry per CDR3 protein. The data contain about 190,000 distinct CDR3 sequences, about half of them seen just once; the ten biggest clones take up roughly 15%. These data originate in a study of CD8+CD57+ T cells in acquired aplastic anemia. The CDR3 covers 16 residues. The V and J ends lost 5 bases and 7 bases, in that order; junction bases with no gene match: 16. Per germline, CDR1 MDHEN and CDR2 SYDVKM.

The TCR sequence derives from a human donor in good health, serving as a control. Sequencing used sorted CD4+, CD8+, or CD8+CD57+ T cells (not recorded which) from PBMCs. The chain combines TRBV28 with TRBJ1-2; TRBD1 aligns across 7 bases. The CDR3 reads CASSPNYRGVYSGYTF. CDR3 nucleotides: TGTGCCAGCAGTCCTAACTACAGGGGTGTCTATAGTGGCTACACCTTC.